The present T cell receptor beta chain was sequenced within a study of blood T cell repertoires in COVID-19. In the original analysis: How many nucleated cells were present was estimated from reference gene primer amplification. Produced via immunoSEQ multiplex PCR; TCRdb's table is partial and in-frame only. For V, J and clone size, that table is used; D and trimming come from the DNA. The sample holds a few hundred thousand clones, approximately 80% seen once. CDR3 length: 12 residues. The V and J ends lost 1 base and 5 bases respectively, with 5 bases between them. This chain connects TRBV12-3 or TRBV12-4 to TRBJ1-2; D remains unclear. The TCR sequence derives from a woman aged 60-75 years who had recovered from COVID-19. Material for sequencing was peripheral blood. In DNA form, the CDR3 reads TGTGCCAGCAGTTTAGGCGTTTATGGCTACACCTTC. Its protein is CASSLGVYGYTF.